The 27 T cell receptor beta chains presented below share a single source sample, sequenced in a study of T cell repertoires in cytomegalovirus infection (dated by TCRdb to the late 2010s). Reads for this sample came from an Illumina HiSeq 1500. TCRdb handled the public reads itself, with Q25 trimming in fastp and clone calling in MiXCR, and kept productive beta chains. One record per CDR3 amino acid sequence lists the most common genes and DNA. Within this sample are roughly 630,000 distinct CDR3 sequences, with 24% of them counted one time only. The ten largest clones represent less than 9.5% of the sample. Sequenced input: CD8+ T cells from PBMCs. Receptors were obtained from a human donor in good health (CMV status not recorded). Some clones in this sample may be carry-over from other donors' samples.

This clonotype was found a few times. V is TRBV20-1 and J is TRBJ2-5; 10 bases are a match to TRBD1. The CDR3 runs to 16 residues. V was pared by 1 base and J by 1 base, with 6 bases of the junction left unmatched. CDR1 DFQATT and CDR2 SNEGSKA come from the germline V gene (reference sequence). DNA for the CDR3: TGCAGTGCTAGAGGGCTCCGGGACAGGGGCCAAGAGACCCAGTACTTC. Its translation is CSARGLRDRGQETQYF.

This clonotype was detected ten times or more. The J gene is TRBJ2-7, the V gene TRBV7-2; 7 bases map to TRBD1. Trimming at V came to 4 bases and at J to 5 bases, leaving 8 bases not matched to a gene. The CDR3 is 14 residues long. Germline V lookup: CDR1 SGHTA, CDR2 FQGNSA. For the CDR3, the DNA is TGTGCCAGCAGCTGGGGCGCGACAGGGAACGAGCAGTACGTC. This sequence encodes CASSWGATGNEQYV.

Notes on this clonotype: A much larger clone differs from this one at a single base, so this may be a read error. The chain recombines TRBV7-6 with TRBJ1-2; no clear D. CDR1 is SGHVS, CDR2 FNYEAQ, per germline. The CDR3 totals 16 residues. The DNA of the CDR3 is TGTGTCAGCAGCTTAGAATCCAACACTCCGGCGAGCGGCTACACCTTC. Residues: CVSSLESNTPASGYTF.

The V gene is TRBV4-1, the J gene TRBJ1-1; the D is unclear. V lost 0 bases, J lost 7 bases, and 6 bases lay in between. CDR1 and CDR2 from the germline V gene are MGHRA and YSYEKL. The CDR3 contains 12 residues. The CDR3 is CASSQDLNEAFF. The CDR3 DNA sequence: TGCGCCAGCAGCCAAGATTTGAATGAAGCTTTCTTT.

This chain connects TRBV19 to TRBJ2-1; 7 bases are shared with TRBD2. The CDR3 spans 17 residues. CDR1 is LNHDA and CDR2 is SQIVND in the germline V gene (reference sequence). Trimming at V came to 3 bases and at J to 0 bases, leaving 8 bases not matched to a gene. CDR3 DNA: TGTGCCAGTAGTATGGGGGGGGATATGCCCTCCTACAATGAGCAGTTCTTC. The encoded protein is CASSMGGDMPSYNEQFF.

This sequence joins TRBV28 and TRBJ2-7; unclear D gene. CDR3 size: 12 residues. Germline V lookup: CDR1 MDHEN, CDR2 SYDVKM. Between the trimmed V and J ends, which lost 4 bases and 7 bases, there was a span of 11 bases. The CDR3 spells CASSSPGWEQYV. The CDR3 bases are TGTGCCAGCAGTTCCCCGGGCTGGGAGCAGTACGTC.

There are many counts of this clonotype. The chain is built from TRBV14 and TRBJ1-1; unclear D gene. CDR3 size: 11 residues. Deletions cut 7 bases from V and 4 bases from J, with 7 bases between. The germline V gene has CDR1 SGHDN and CDR2 FVKESK. The CDR3 DNA reads as TGTGCCAGCACCCCGGGCACTGAAGCTTTCTTT. Translated, it gives CASTPGTEAFF.

The rearrangement links TRBV7-9 to TRBJ1-6, with TRBD1 matching 8 bases. With V trimmed by 4 bases and J by 8 bases, 7 bases remained unmatched. The CDR3 runs to 15 residues. Germline V gene data show CDR1 as SEHNR and CDR2 as FQNEAQ (reference sequence). Here the CDR3 reads CASSSRDRIDSPLHF. DNA of the CDR3: TGTGCCAGCAGCTCCCGGGACAGGATAGATTCACCCCTCCACTTT.

This clonotype was counted only a few times. The chain uses TRBV27 and TRBJ2-7; 8 bases are shared with TRBD2. Germline-derived CDR1 and CDR2 are MNHEY and SMNVEV (reference sequence). Losses at the gene ends were 3 bases for V and 3 bases for J; bases not matched to a gene: 13. The CDR3 has 17 amino acids. In DNA form, the CDR3 reads TGTGCCAGCAGTTTTACCCCCGAGTGGCGGGAGGTCTACGAGCAGTACTTC. This encodes CASSFTPEWREVYEQYF.

The chain joins TRBV20-1 to TRBJ1-2; no definite D call. Germline V lookup: CDR1 DFQATT, CDR2 SNEGSKA (reference sequence). Trimming stripped 3 bases from V and 6 bases from J, with 2 bases between. This CDR3 has 9 amino acids. Written as DNA, the CDR3 is TGCAGTGCTAGTAATGGCTACACCTTC. Translating it yields CSASNGYTF.

This clonotype was seen only a few times. The chain combines TRBV28 with TRBJ2-5; D is perhaps TRBD2 (7 bases). CDR1 is MDHEN and CDR2 is SYDVKM in the germline V gene. The CDR3 is made up of 12 amino acids. V lost 7 bases and J lost 7, with 13 bases in between. The CDR3 bases are TGTGCCAGCAAGGGGGGGGATGGGACCCAGTACTTC. It translates to CASKGGDGTQYF.

In its sample, this clonotype was seen many times. V gene TRBV6-5 combines with J gene TRBJ2-7; the D gene could be TRBD1 or TRBD2 (6 bases each). The CDR3 loop spans 17 amino acids. Germline CDR1 and CDR2: MNHEY and SVGAGI. V was pared by 0 bases and J by 3 bases, with 18 bases between. The CDR3 here is CASSYSIYRGRNYEQYF. The DNA for the CDR3 is TGTGCCAGCAGTTACTCGATCTACCGGGGGCGAAACTACGAGCAGTACTTC.

The chain couples TRBV25-1 to TRBJ1-2; tentatively, D is TRBD1 (5 bases). V was clipped by 3 bases and J by 5 bases, with 10 bases between them. The length of the CDR3 is 13 residues. The germline V gene encodes CDR1 MGHDK and CDR2 SYGVNS. The CDR3 nucleotides are TGTGCCAGCAGTGACGGGACGTCTTATGGCTACACCTTC. Encoded protein: CASSDGTSYGYTF.

This clonotype was recorded a few times. The chain links TRBV7-9 to TRBJ1-1; no firm D call. The CDR3 extends over 13 amino acids. Trimming removed 4 bases at V and 5 bases at J, with 11 bases between. Per germline, CDR1 SEHNR and CDR2 FQNEAQ (reference sequence). CDR3 sequence: CASSSAAVTEAFF. Here the CDR3 DNA reads TGTGCCAGCAGCTCAGCGGCCGTGACTGAAGCTTTCTTT. Using reference TRBV7-9 and TRBJ1-1 for the parts outside the CDR3, the full variable domain is DTGVSQNPRHKITKRGQNVTFRCDPISEHNRLYWYRQTLGQGPEFLTYFQNEAQLEKSRLLSDRFSAERPKGSFSTLEIQRTEQGDSAMYLCASSSAAVTEAFFGQGTRLTVV.

Only a few counts were recorded for this clonotype. This chain connects TRBV6-1 to TRBJ2-3, with 7 bases lining up with TRBD2. This CDR3 region has 15 residues. Trimming at V came to 6 bases and at J to 4 bases, leaving 10 bases not matched to a gene. Germline-derived CDR1 and CDR2 are MNHNS and SASEGT. The CDR3 region has the DNA TGTGCCAGCAGACCCCGACTAGCCAGTCCAGATACGCAGTATTTT. As protein: CASRPRLASPDTQYF.

The chain employs TRBV7-2 and TRBJ2-1; D is unresolved. The CDR3 extends over 13 amino acids. V gave up 3 bases and J gave up 8 bases, with 11 bases separating them. CDR1 is SGHTA, CDR2 FQGNSA, per germline. The CDR3 here is CASSFPFPHEQFF. In DNA, the CDR3 is TGTGCCAGCAGCTTCCCATTCCCGCATGAGCAGTTCTTC.

CDR3 in DNA: TGTGCCAGCACATACGGGGACAGACCCTACGAGCAGTACGTC. Residues: CASTYGDRPYEQYV. The chain couples TRBV6-6 to TRBJ2-7, with 7 bases matching TRBD1. Germline lookup yields CDR1 MNHNY and CDR2 SVGAGI (reference sequence). Trimming removed 7 bases from V and 2 bases from J; junction bases left unmatched: 8. This CDR3 has 14 amino acids.

The chain combines TRBV28 with TRBJ2-3; a weak D match, TRBD1 (5 bases). Germline V gives CDR1 MDHEN, CDR2 SYDVKM. The CDR3 covers 15 residues. With 3 bases removed from V and 3 bases from J, the gap between germline ends came to 13 bases. This CDR3 reads CASSLDTWGTDTQYF. CDR3 coding DNA: TGTGCCAGCAGTTTGGACACCTGGGGTACAGATACGCAGTATTTT.

This clonotype was counted only a few times. The J gene is TRBJ2-3, the V gene TRBV14; D perhaps matches TRBD1 (6 bases). The germline V gene encodes CDR1 SGHDN and CDR2 FVKESK. This CDR3 has 14 residues. V gave up 4 bases and J gave up 3 bases, with 11 bases separating them. This CDR3 is CASSPGQFTDTQYF. DNA for the CDR3: TGTGCCAGCAGCCCCGGACAGTTTACAGATACGCAGTATTTT.

In the case of this clonotype: Being one base from a much bigger clone, this may be a read error. The genes are TRBV28 and TRBJ2-5, with D unresolved. The germline CDR1 and CDR2 sequences are MDHEN and SYDVKM. This CDR3 has 13 residues. The CDR3 coding sequence is TGTACCAGCAGTTTCCCGCGTAAAGAGACCCAGTACTTC. Protein: CTSSFPRKETQYF.

This clonotype turned up a few times. The rearrangement uses TRBV12-3 or TRBV12-4 and TRBJ2-7; 7 bases map to TRBD2. The length of the CDR3 is 13 residues. V gave up 4 bases and J gave up 6 bases; unmatched junction bases: 6. In DNA form, the CDR3 reads TGTGCCAGCAGTTCTAGCGGAATACGCGAGCAGTACTTC. Translated, it gives CASSSSGIREQYF.

With respect to this clonotype: This may stem from a read error, because a much larger clone lies one nucleotide away. The chain recombines TRBV27 with TRBJ2-2, with D tentatively TRBD1 (7 bases). Germline lookup yields CDR1 MNHEY and CDR2 SMNVEV (reference sequence). The CDR3 has 14 residues. The CDR3 DNA sequence: TGTGTCAGCAGTGCGGGACAGAGCACCGGGGAGCTGTTTTTT. Translation gives CVSSAGQSTGELFF.

The chain employs TRBV19 and TRBJ2-5; TRBD1 might be the D (5 bases). The CDR3 consists of 14 residues. The V gene's germline CDR1 is LNHDA and CDR2 SQIVND (reference sequence). Trimming removed 4 bases at V and 0 bases at J, with 9 bases between. The CDR3: CASSTARDQETQYF. Here the CDR3 DNA reads TGTGCCAGTAGTACCGCCAGGGACCAAGAGACCCAGTACTTC.

Concerning this clonotype itself: A read error is possible here, since a much larger clone lies one base away. The CDR3 nucleotides read TGTGTCAGCAGTCTTACAGGGGAATCTAATGAAAAACTGTTTTTT. Protein product: CVSSLTGESNEKLFF. The chain links TRBV28 to TRBJ1-4, with 7 bases fitting TRBD1. CDR3 length equals 15 residues. In germline, CDR1 is MDHEN, CDR2 SYDVKM.

The V call is TRBV29-1, the J call TRBJ1-2; weak D call: TRBD1 (6 bases). CDR1 and CDR2 from the germline V gene are SQVTM and ANQGSEA. The CDR3 has 11 amino acids. CDR3 amino acids: CSFTGNYGYTF. The CDR3 nucleotides read TGCAGTTTTACAGGGAACTATGGCTACACCTTC.

This clonotype showed up just a few times. The V call is TRBV7-9, the J call TRBJ2-5; TRBD2 matches at 16 bases. Looked up from germline, CDR1 is SEHNR and CDR2 is FQNEAQ (reference sequence). CDR3 size: 19 residues. The J segment lost 4 bases and the V segment lost 5 bases, leaving 13 bases of the junction unmatched. CDR3 region: CASSGTTGLAGGSRETQYF. As DNA, the CDR3 is TGTGCCAGCAGCGGAACGACGGGACTAGCGGGGGGGAGTCGAGAGACCCAGTACTTC.

This clonotype has more than one count but fewer than ten. The chain employs TRBV12-3 or TRBV12-4 and TRBJ2-1; D gene ambiguous. Between the trimmed V and J ends, which lost 8 bases and 2 bases, there was a span of 13 bases. This CDR3 has 14 residues. As DNA, the CDR3 is TGTGCCAGCTCGACCCTGGGCCCCTACAATGAGCAGTTCTTC. This encodes CASSTLGPYNEQFF.